These T cell receptor beta chains were read from a single sample in a study of a mutant IDH1 vaccine in newly diagnosed glioma. What these receptors recognize is not known. Profiling relied on immunoSEQ multiplex PCR, and the TCRdb table lists in-frame clones only, not all of them. This sample has about 77,000 clones, with approximately 85% found just once. The specimen was PBMCs, collected from a glioma patient whose treatment included an IDH1 peptide vaccine. The receptors derive from a woman between 50 and 59 years old with glioma. CDR3s include the opening cysteine and the closing phenylalanine or tryptophan. The D gene is left open where the match is weak. Size tells how often a clone was seen (once, few, many) or the class of an expanded clone, and some rows leave it out.

d_gene,j_gene,abundance,v_gene,CDR3nt,CDR3aa
-,TRBJ2-1,-,TRBV18,TGTGCCAGCTCACCACCTACAGGGTGGGATGAGCAGTTCTTC,CASSPPTGWDEQFF
TRBD1,TRBJ2-2,-,TRBV12-5,TGTGCTAGTGCCGGAACAGGGGCGGGCGGGGAGCTGTTTTTT,CASAGTGAGGELFF
-,TRBJ2-6,-,TRBV19,TGTGCCAGTAGTCCGGGGACCGTCCGCTCTGGGGCCAACGTCCTGACTTTC,CASSPGTVRSGANVLTF
-,TRBJ1-3,-,TRBV7-9,TGTGCCAGCAGCTCGTTTGAGGGCGAGGGTCCCGGAAACACCATATATTTT,CASSSFEGEGPGNTIYF
TRBD2,TRBJ2-2,-,TRBV4-2,TGTGCCAGCAGCCAGGCCGGGGGGGGAGCGGGTTACACCGGGGAGCTGTTTTTT,CASSQAGGGAGYTGELFF
-,TRBJ2-6,-,TRBV2,TGTGCCAGCAGTGTCGGGGGAGCTGGGGCCAACGTCCTGACTTTC,CASSVGGAGANVLTF
TRBD2,TRBJ2-5,-,TRBV10-2,TGCGCCAGCACGGGAGACGGCGGGAGGGGGGAGACCCAGTACTTC,CASTGDGGRGETQYF
-,TRBJ2-7,-,TRBV6-6,TGTGCCAGCAGCCGAATCTACGAGCAGTACTTC,CASSRIYEQYF
-,TRBJ2-7,-,TRBV11-2,TGTGCCAGCAGCCGCCCGTCCTACGAGCAGTACTTC,CASSRPSYEQYF
-,TRBJ2-1,once,TRBV7-3,TGTGCCAGCAGCTTAACCGTCGAGGGAAGTGAGCAGTTCTTC,CASSLTVEGSEQFF
-,TRBJ2-7,-,TRBV5-4,TGTGCCAGCAGCTCGACAGAGACCTACGAGCAGTACTTC,CASSSTETYEQYF
-,TRBJ2-2,-,TRBV4-1,TGCGCCAGCAGCCAAGGGGCCCGGGCGGGTGGCGGGGAGCTGTTTTTT,CASSQGARAGGGELFF
-,TRBJ2-5,-,TRBV18,TGTGCCAGCTCACCACTAACAGCCGCTTCCTTAAACCCTGGAGAGACCCAGTACTTC,CASSPLTAASLNPGETQYF
TRBD1,TRBJ1-1,-,TRBV27,TGTGCCGGGACAGGCGGTGAAGCTTTCTTT,CAGTGGEAFF
TRBD1,TRBJ2-1,-,TRBV12-5,TGTGCTAGTGGTTTGACGACAGGGGCCTACAATGAGCAGTTCTTC,CASGLTTGAYNEQFF
TRBD1,TRBJ1-4,once,TRBV30,TGTGCCTGGAGCCCGGGACAGGGGGATGAAAAACTGTTTTTT,CAWSPGQGDEKLFF
-,TRBJ1-1,-,TRBV28,TGTGCCAGCTCCTCGGGGGGCACTGAAGCTTTCTTT,CASSSGGTEAFF
-,TRBJ2-1,-,TRBV9,TGTGCCAGCAGCGTAGGATCCGGGATCCAGTTCTTC,CASSVGSGIQFF
-,TRBJ1-5,-,TRBV5-4,TGTGCCAGCAGCTTGGACAGATATAGCAATCAGCCCCAGCATTTT,CASSLDRYSNQPQHF
-,TRBJ2-3,-,TRBV21-1,TGTGCCAGCAGCCGTGGACAGGGGGCGCGTACTAGCACAGATACGCAGTATTTT,CASSRGQGARTSTDTQYF
-,TRBJ2-2,-,TRBV30,TGTGCCTGGAGTGTTGGGGGAGCGGTCACCGGGGAGCTGTTTTTT,CAWSVGGAVTGELFF
-,TRBJ1-1,few,TRBV27,TGTGCCAGCACCAGAACAAGAGGGGACACTGAAGCTTTCTTT,CASTRTRGDTEAFF
-,TRBJ2-7,-,TRBV7-2,TGTGCCAGCAGCCCGTGGGGGACAACTCTGGGGGAGCAGTACTTC,CASSPWGTTLGEQYF
-,TRBJ1-6,-,TRBV6-1,TGTGCCAGCAGTGGGACACGTCCCCCGGATAATTCACCCCTCCACTTT,CASSGTRPPDNSPLHF
-,TRBJ1-1,-,TRBV9,TGTGCCAGCAGCGGGGGGCTGAACACTGAAGCTTTCTTT,CASSGGLNTEAFF
-,TRBJ1-2,-,TRBV7-3,TGTGCCAGCAGCTACCCGACAGAAAACTATGGCTACACCTTC,CASSYPTENYGYTF
-,TRBJ2-7,-,TRBV6-1,TGTGCCAGCAGTGAAGGGACGGCCCACACCTACGAGCAGTACTTC,CASSEGTAHTYEQYF
-,TRBJ2-7,-,TRBV9,TGTGCCAGCAGCGTAGCGCGGAGCTCCTACGAGCAGTACTTC,CASSVARSSYEQYF
TRBD1,TRBJ1-4,-,TRBV19,TGTGCCAGTAGTATATGGGACAGGGGCGAAAAACTGTTTTTT,CASSIWDRGEKLFF
-,TRBJ1-2,-,TRBV5-1,TGCGCCAGCAGCTTGTCGGGTTATGGCTACACCTTC,CASSLSGYGYTF
-,TRBJ2-7,-,TRBV6-5,TGTGCCAGCAGTTCCTGGGGGGGAGGACAGTCCTACGAGCAGTACTTC,CASSSWGGGQSYEQYF
-,TRBJ2-5,few,TRBV9,TGTGCCAGCAGCGTAGCGGTGGGGACAGAGACCCAGTACTTC,CASSVAVGTETQYF